This entry lists 17 T cell receptor beta chains sequenced from one sample in a study of blood T cell repertoires in COVID-19. Sequencing used immunoSEQ multiplex PCR; TCRdb keeps in-frame clones, though not all of them. The sample consists of roughly 40,000 clones, approximately 84% of them appearing once. Sequencing used peripheral blood. The receptor source for this set is a woman in her seventies in a cohort sampled during active COVID-19.

The genes are TRBV30 and TRBJ1-4; D is uncertain. This CDR3 contains 15 residues. Trimming took 1 base from V and 0 from J, leaving 9 bases between them. Germline CDR1 reads GTSNPN; CDR2 reads SVGIG (reference sequence). The CDR3 is CAWSEGAATNEKLFF. CDR3 nucleotides: TGTGCCTGGAGTGAGGGAGCGGCAACTAATGAAAAACTGTTTTTT.

The rearrangement joins TRBV7-2 to TRBJ2-1; no firm D call. Trimming pared 5 bases from V and 8 bases from J, leaving 22 bases between. The CDR3 loop spans 16 amino acids. Germline assignment: CDR1 SGHTA and CDR2 FQGNSA. The CDR3 here is CASSPWASNPRHEQFF. The CDR3, as DNA: TGTGCCAGCAGCCCCTGGGCTTCGAACCCCCGCCATGAGCAGTTCTTC.

The chain uses TRBV6-2 or TRBV6-3 and TRBJ2-7; D call uncertain. This CDR3 contains 17 residues. From germline, CDR1 is MNHEY and CDR2 SVGEGT. The V gene lost 6 bases and the J gene lost 0 bases, with 21 bases spanning the gap. The CDR3 protein is CASSPHRWNNSSYEQYF. CDR3 coding DNA: TGTGCCAGCAGCCCACACCGGTGGAATAACAGCTCCTACGAGCAGTACTTC.

This chain connects TRBV6-2 or TRBV6-3 to TRBJ2-7; 10 bases fit TRBD1. CDR1 and CDR2 from the germline V gene are MNHEY and SVGEGT. The V segment lost 5 bases and the J segment 4 bases; nucleotides outside the gene matches: 11. The CDR3 sequence is 16 residues long. The chain's CDR3 is CASSTPGQGFGYEQYF. The CDR3 DNA reads TGTGCCAGCAGTACCCCGGGACAGGGGTTTGGATACGAGCAGTACTTC.

V is TRBV5-4 and J is TRBJ1-3; D is perhaps TRBD1 (6 bases). This CDR3 has 16 amino acids. The germline V gene has CDR1 SGHNT and CDR2 YYREEE (reference sequence). V shed 4 bases and J shed 4 bases, with 18 bases lying between them. CDR3 region: CASSPGQGRGGNTIYF. CDR3 DNA sequence: TGTGCCAGCAGCCCTGGTCAGGGGCGTGGGGGAAACACCATATATTTT.

V usage is TRBV28 and J usage is TRBJ1-6; D might be TRBD1 (5 bases). The CDR3 has 14 residues. V lost 7 bases, J lost 6 bases, and 13 bases lay in between. Germline-derived CDR1 and CDR2 are MDHEN and SYDVKM. The CDR3 region has the DNA TGTGCCAGCACCAACGGAGGGGTTAATTCACCCCTCCACTTT. Translated, it gives CASTNGGVNSPLHF. The variable domain in full, with the rest retrieved from reference TRBV28 and TRBJ1-6, is DVKVTQSSRYLVKRTGEKVFLECVQDMDHENMFWYRQDPGLGLRLIYFSYDVKMKEKGDIPEGYSVSREKKERFSLILESASTNQTSMYLCASTNGGVNSPLHFGNGTRLTVT.

The chain is built from TRBV11-2 and TRBJ2-7, with a weak D call TRBD1 (6 bases). The CDR3 runs 12 residues. The ends were cut back, 5 bases at V and 4 bases at J, with 9 bases in the middle. The V gene's germline CDR1 is SGHAT and CDR2 FQNNGV. CDR3 amino acids: CASSPTGYEQYF. The CDR3 region has the DNA TGTGCCAGCAGCCCTACAGGGTACGAGCAGTACTTC.

This clone appeared a single time. CDR3 region: CSVGYSGPDNEQFF. The CDR3 coding sequence is TGCAGCGTTGGGTATAGCGGGCCAGACAATGAGCAGTTCTTC. The V gene is TRBV29-1, the J gene TRBJ2-1; 7 positions agree with TRBD2. Trimming cost V 4 bases and J 5 bases; bases outside gene matches: 8. From germline, CDR1 is SQVTM and CDR2 ANQGSEA. The CDR3 is made up of 14 amino acids.

This clone was detected only a few times. This chain joins TRBV19 and TRBJ2-1; 7 bases are a match to TRBD1. The junction had 3 bases not matched to a gene; V was cut back by 9 bases and J by 4 bases. The CDR3 has 12 amino acids. CDR1 and CDR2 (germline): LNHDA, SQIVND (reference sequence). In DNA, the CDR3 is TGTGCCAGCCGGGACAGTTACAATGAGCAGTTCTTC. Translating it yields CASRDSYNEQFF.

This sequence joins TRBV5-1 and TRBJ1-5; TRBD1 aligns across 10 bases. The germline V gene encodes CDR1 SGHRS and CDR2 YFSETQ. Germline trimming cut 2 bases from V and 5 bases from J; bases unmatched to any gene: 4. CDR3 length: 15 amino acids. The CDR3 reads CASSFSGQGDQPQHF. In nucleotides, the CDR3 is TGCGCCAGCAGCTTCTCCGGACAGGGGGATCAGCCCCAGCATTTT.

By sample fraction, this clone is medium-sized. This rearrangement joins TRBV30 to TRBJ2-7, with unresolved D. This CDR3 region has 12 residues. Trimming took 0 bases from V and 2 from J, leaving 5 bases between them. Germline V gives CDR1 GTSNPN, CDR2 SVGIG (reference sequence). DNA for the CDR3: TGTGCCTGGAGTGTGTCAGCCTACGAGCAGTACTTC. Translation: CAWSVSAYEQYF.

The J gene is TRBJ2-4, the V gene TRBV2; 9 bases agree with TRBD1. The V gene end was trimmed by 2 bases and the J gene end by 9 bases; junction bases not matched to a gene: 8. Germline V gene lookup returns CDR1 SNHLY and CDR2 FYNNEI. The CDR3 contains 15 residues. Here the CDR3 reads CASSERRTGETIQYF. The CDR3 DNA reads TGTGCCAGCAGTGAAAGGAGGACAGGGGAAACCATTCAGTACTTC.

The chain is built from TRBV19 and TRBJ2-7, with D hard to call. V shed 6 bases and J shed 3 bases, with 18 bases lying between them. There are 15 residues in the CDR3. Germline lookup yields CDR1 LNHDA and CDR2 SQIVND (reference sequence). The CDR3 protein is CASSPGYGKDYEQYF. As DNA, the CDR3 is TGTGCCAGTAGCCCCGGGTATGGAAAAGACTACGAGCAGTACTTC.

The J gene is TRBJ2-6, the V gene TRBV7-8, with 8 bases that match TRBD1. The V gene end was trimmed by 5 bases and the J gene end by 2 bases; junction bases not matched to a gene: 11. Germline CDR1 reads SGHVS; CDR2 reads FQNEAQ. The CDR3 contains 18 residues. CDR3 residues: CASSKRGQGLPGANVLTF. The CDR3, as DNA: TGTGCCAGCAGCAAAAGAGGACAGGGTTTACCTGGGGCCAACGTCCTGACTTTC.

This clone was counted only a few times. J is TRBJ1-5 and V is TRBV6-5; 7 nucleotides match TRBD1. Trimming removed 7 bases from V and 5 bases from J; junction bases left unmatched: 5. This CDR3 spans 13 amino acids. In germline, CDR1 is MNHEY, CDR2 SVGAGI. The CDR3 region is CASKKGQYQPQHF. In DNA form, the CDR3 reads TGTGCCAGCAAGAAGGGACAGTATCAGCCCCAGCATTTT.

DNA of the CDR3: TGTGCCAGTAGTACGAATCCCGGGACAGGGGGTTACCACGAGCAGTACTTC. It encodes CASSTNPGTGGYHEQYF. V usage is TRBV19 and J usage is TRBJ2-7; 11 bases are shared with TRBD1. CDR1 and CDR2 (germline): LNHDA, SQIVND (reference sequence). There are 17 residues in the CDR3. Unmatched junction bases numbered 13, after V lost 4 bases and J lost 5 bases.

The chain combines TRBV7-9 with TRBJ2-5; TRBD1 matches at 8 bases. The germline gives CDR1 SEHNR, CDR2 FQNEAQ (reference sequence). The V segment lost 3 bases and the J segment 5 bases; nucleotides outside the gene matches: 5. The CDR3 consists of 14 residues. The CDR3 loop reads CASSFTGGMETQYF. The CDR3 DNA reads TGTGCCAGCAGCTTCACAGGGGGTATGGAGACCCAGTACTTC. Variable domain in full (rest from reference TRBV7-9 and TRBJ2-5): DTGVSQNPRHKITKRGQNVTFRCDPISEHNRLYWYRQTLGQGPEFLTYFQNEAQLEKSRLLSDRFSAERPKGSFSTLEIQRTEQGDSAMYLCASSFTGGMETQYFGPGTRLLVL.